Below are 22 T cell receptor beta chains sequenced from a single sample in a study of T cells after yellow fever vaccination. TCRdb redid the calling of the 5' RACE reads with MiXCR, one entry per CDR3 protein. The sample records some 300,000 distinct CDR3 sequences, roughly 8.4% being singletons. The specimen comprised PBMCs, sampled around 45 days after the first yellow fever vaccination. The origin of the receptors is a man in his late teens or twenties who received the YFV17D yellow fever vaccine.

This clonotype showed up many times. The J gene is TRBJ1-1, the V gene TRBV10-3; D unresolved. Germline-derived CDR1 and CDR2 are ENHRY and SYGVKD. The CDR3 loop spans 12 amino acids. The V end was cut by 7 bases, the J end by 1 base, with 7 bases between. This CDR3 reads CAIKTTNTEAFF. The CDR3 DNA follows: TGTGCCATCAAAACAACGAACACTGAAGCTTTCTTT.

The chain recombines TRBV27 with TRBJ1-2, with 7 bases that match TRBD1. V gave up 5 bases and J gave up 4 bases; unmatched junction bases: 7. Germline V gene data show CDR1 as MNHEY and CDR2 as SMNVEV (reference sequence). The CDR3 loop spans 14 amino acids. The CDR3: CASSPGQVPYGYTF. The DNA of the CDR3 is TGTGCCAGCAGTCCAGGACAGGTGCCCTATGGCTACACCTTC.

A few counts support this clonotype. V is TRBV18 and J is TRBJ2-3; D may match TRBD1 or TRBD2 (6 bases each). There are 15 residues in the CDR3. Trimming left V 2 bases short and J 5 bases short, with 14 bases between. Germline V gene data show CDR1 as KGHSH and CDR2 as LQKENI. CDR3 bases: TGTGCCAGCTCACCATCTTCGGGGGCCGGAGATACGCAGTATTTT. Protein: CASSPSSGAGDTQYF.

The chain has TRBV11-1 and TRBJ1-2; TRBD1 agrees at 7 bases. Per the germline V gene, CDR1 is SGHAT and CDR2 is FQDESV (reference sequence). This CDR3 has 14 amino acids. The V gene end was trimmed by 3 bases and the J gene end by 7 bases; junction bases not matched to a gene: 8. CDR3 nucleotide sequence: TGTGCCAGCAGCTTGGGTGACAGGGTCTCTGGCTACACCTTC. Translating gives CASSLGDRVSGYTF.

This clonotype was counted a few times. This sequence joins TRBV27 and TRBJ2-6; D ambiguous. CDR1 is MNHEY and CDR2 is SMNVEV in the germline V gene (reference sequence). With 5 bases removed from V and 2 bases from J, the gap between germline ends came to 7 bases. This CDR3 contains 14 residues. CDR3 region: CASSPRPGANVLTF. CDR3 nucleotides: TGTGCCAGCAGTCCCCGGCCTGGGGCCAACGTCCTGACTTTC.

The V and J genes are TRBV12-3 or TRBV12-4 and TRBJ1-3; 7 bases agree with TRBD1. The CDR3 consists of 14 residues. The junction had 3 bases not matched to a gene; V was cut back by 5 bases and J by 2 bases. In DNA, the CDR3 is TGTGCCAGCAGTGGAACAGGGGCTGGAAACACCATATATTTT. It is translated as CASSGTGAGNTIYF.

This clonotype was found a few times. The chain couples TRBV19 to TRBJ2-3; maybe TRBD2 (5 bases). The CDR3 spans 14 residues. CDR1 is LNHDA and CDR2 is SQIVND in the germline V gene (reference sequence). V lost 4 bases and J lost 3, with 11 bases in between. The CDR3, as DNA: TGTGCCAGTAGTAATGAAGGAGGAACAGATACGCAGTATTTT. Translating gives CASSNEGGTDTQYF.

This clonotype was found many times. The chain employs TRBV5-1 and TRBJ2-3; 7 nucleotides agree with TRBD2. CDR1 is SGHRS and CDR2 is YFSETQ in the germline V gene. With 0 bases clipped from V and 0 bases from J, the junction kept 4 bases outside the gene matches. The CDR3 is 16 residues long. The CDR3: CASSLASGGSTDTQYF. The CDR3 region has the DNA TGCGCCAGCAGCTTGGCCTCGGGGGGAAGCACAGATACGCAGTATTTT. The whole variable domain, filled in from reference TRBV5-1 and TRBJ2-3, reads KAGVTQTPRYLIKTRGQQVTLSCSPISGHRSVSWYQQTPGQGLQFLFEYFSETQRNKGNFPGRFSGRQFSNSRSEMNVSTLELGDSALYLCASSLASGGSTDTQYFGPGTRLTVL.

This clonotype was picked up a small number of times. The chain is built from TRBV7-9 and TRBJ1-1; D gene ambiguous. Germline lookup yields CDR1 SEHNR and CDR2 FQNEAQ (reference sequence). Trimming took 1 base from V and 6 from J, leaving 6 bases between them. The CDR3 runs 12 residues. CDR3 region: CASSLGRAEAFF. The CDR3 coding sequence is TGTGCCAGCAGCTTAGGGAGGGCTGAAGCTTTCTTT.

The chain has TRBV7-6 and TRBJ2-4; 7 bases align to TRBD1. CDR1 SGHVS and CDR2 FNYEAQ come from the germline V gene. There are 21 residues in the CDR3. Trimming cost V 5 bases and J 0 bases; bases outside gene matches: 22. The CDR3: CASSHATETGESKLAKNIQYF. DNA for the CDR3: TGTGCCAGCAGCCACGCGACCGAAACAGGGGAATCGAAACTAGCCAAAAACATTCAGTACTTC.

This clonotype has only a few counts. The gene calls are TRBV6-2 or TRBV6-3 and TRBJ2-1; 7 bases line up with TRBD2. The CDR3 covers 21 residues. Germline loops: CDR1 MNHEY, CDR2 SVGEGT. Germline trimming cut 1 base from V and 6 bases from J; bases unmatched to any gene: 24. This chain's CDR3 is CASSYFDFAGGGAYNPNEQFF. The CDR3 DNA follows: TGTGCCAGCAGTTACTTTGATTTCGCGGGCGGGGGAGCTTATAACCCCAATGAGCAGTTCTTC.

At least ten counts were recorded for this clonotype. The chain combines TRBV5-1 with TRBJ1-4, with TRBD1 identical over 8 bases. Trimming at V came to 4 bases and at J to 6 bases, leaving 8 bases not matched to a gene. In germline, CDR1 is SGHRS, CDR2 YFSETQ. The CDR3 contains 15 residues. The CDR3 here is CASSTQGARDEKLFF. The CDR3 DNA follows: TGCGCCAGCAGCACTCAGGGGGCGAGGGATGAAAAACTGTTTTTT.

This clonotype has a count of ten or more. The chain combines TRBV5-8 with TRBJ2-1; D remains unclear. Germline CDR1 reads SGHTS; CDR2 reads YDEGEE. CDR3 length equals 13 residues. V was cut by 0 bases and J by 4 bases, with 5 bases left in between. The CDR3 sequence is CASSLGIYNEQFF. In nucleotides, the CDR3 is TGTGCCAGCAGCTTGGGTATTTACAATGAGCAGTTCTTC.

Here the CDR3 reads CASSFSGTAESEQYF. The CDR3 DNA reads as TGCGCCAGCAGCTTTTCCGGGACGGCTGAAAGCGAGCAGTACTTC. This chain uses TRBV5-1 with TRBJ2-7; tentatively, D is TRBD1 or TRBD2 (5 bases each). The CDR3 runs to 15 residues. V lost 2 bases and J lost 6, with 18 bases in between. Per the germline V gene, CDR1 is SGHRS and CDR2 is YFSETQ.

This clonotype was seen repeatedly, ten times or more. The chain is built from TRBV5-4 and TRBJ2-3, with D unclear. Germline V gene lookup returns CDR1 SGHNT and CDR2 YYREEE (reference sequence). The CDR3 runs to 12 residues. Trimming left V 0 bases short and J 2 bases short, with 1 base between. In DNA form, the CDR3 reads TGTGCCAGCAGCTTGGACACAGATACGCAGTATTTT. This codes for CASSLDTDTQYF.

This rearrangement joins TRBV7-2 to TRBJ2-5, with D possibly TRBD2 on 6 matching bases. Germline CDR1 and CDR2: SGHTA and FQGNSA. The CDR3 has 16 amino acids. Trimming removed 5 bases from V and 4 bases from J, with 20 bases in between. The CDR3 loop is CASSPGGTSRRETQYF. The CDR3 nucleotides are TGTGCCAGCAGCCCCGGGGGTACTAGCCGCCGAGAGACCCAGTACTTC. The variable domain in full, completed from reference TRBV7-2 and TRBJ2-5, reads GAGVSQSPSNKVTEKGKDVELRCDPISGHTALYWYRQSLGQGLEFLIYFQGNSAPDKSGLPSDRFSAERTGGSVSTLTIQRTQQEDSAVYLCASSPGGTSRRETQYFGPGTRLLVL.

The chain's CDR3 is CATSSTGNTIYF. In DNA, the CDR3 is TGTGCCACCAGCAGTACTGGAAACACCATATATTTT. V usage is TRBV15 and J usage is TRBJ1-3, with D uncertain. With 3 bases removed from V and 2 bases from J, the gap between germline ends came to 2 bases. Germline V lookup: CDR1 LNHNV, CDR2 YYDKDF (reference sequence). This CDR3 has 12 residues.

This clonotype was seen a handful of times. The chain is built from TRBV29-1 and TRBJ1-6; D might be TRBD1 (5 bases). V was trimmed by 5 bases and J by 0 bases, leaving 17 bases between them. In germline, CDR1 is SQVTM, CDR2 ANQGSEA. The CDR3 covers 17 residues. The DNA for the CDR3 is TGCAGCGTTAGTGGGTTAGAGGGGAGCTCCTATAATTCACCCCTCCACTTT. It yields the protein CSVSGLEGSSYNSPLHF.

This clonotype has more than one count but fewer than ten. The rearrangement uses TRBV7-2 and TRBJ2-7; perhaps TRBD2 as D (6 bases). The CDR3 is made up of 15 amino acids. Trimming removed 1 base at V and 3 bases at J, with 13 bases between. In germline, CDR1 is SGHTA, CDR2 FQGNSA. The CDR3 spells CASSLGVGGYYEQYV. CDR3 DNA: TGTGCCAGCAGCTTAGGTGTCGGGGGATACTACGAGCAGTACGTC.

This clonotype was observed a handful of times. The V and J genes are TRBV3-1 and TRBJ2-3, with TRBD1 as a possible D gene (6 bases). Per the germline V gene, CDR1 is LGHDT and CDR2 is YNNKEL (reference sequence). The CDR3 sequence is 20 residues long. With 1 base removed from V and 3 bases from J, the gap between germline ends came to 26 bases. CDR3 coding DNA: TGTGCCAGCAGCCAAGGGGCCCCTTTCGAAAACAGGGCGCCAACAGATACGCAGTATTTT. This sequence encodes CASSQGAPFENRAPTDTQYF.

V and J are TRBV7-3 and TRBJ2-1, with 14 bases aligning to TRBD2. Germline lookup yields CDR1 SGHTA and CDR2 FQGTGA. There are 15 residues in the CDR3. V gave up 5 bases and J gave up 9 bases; unmatched junction bases: 6. The CDR3 spells CASSMTSGGAGEQFF. The CDR3 coding sequence is TGTGCCAGCAGCATGACTAGCGGGGGGGCCGGTGAGCAGTTCTTC. The variable domain in full, with the rest retrieved from reference TRBV7-3 and TRBJ2-1, is GAGVSQTPSNKVTEKGKYVELRCDPISGHTALYWYRQSLGQGPEFLIYFQGTGAADDSGLPNDRFFAVRPEGSVSTLKIQRTERGDSAVYLCASSMTSGGAGEQFFGPGTRLTVL.

The J gene is TRBJ2-1, the V gene TRBV5-1; 10 positions match TRBD2. Germline V gene data show CDR1 as SGHRS and CDR2 as YFSETQ. J gave up 3 bases and V 2 bases, and 2 bases lay outside the gene matches. The CDR3 has 15 amino acids. In DNA, the CDR3 is TGCGCCAGCAGCTTCGGGACTAGCGACTACAATGAGCAGTTCTTC. It specifies CASSFGTSDYNEQFF.